These T cell receptor beta chains were read from a single sample in a study of sequential checkpoint blockade in melanoma. TCRdb's copy holds only in-frame clones and misses some; the assay was immunoSEQ multiplex PCR. The table lists about 29,000 clones, approximately 80% of them singletons, with about 14% in the top ten. Sequenced here: CD8+ T cells sorted from blood (inferred from file names), sampled from a patient given nivolumab and ipilimumab in sequence. The receptor source for this set is a human donor with melanoma. CDR3s include the opening cysteine and the closing phenylalanine or tryptophan. D genes are given only for firm matches. Rows may omit the clone size; those that give it use once, few, many or a size class.

clone size	J gene	V gene	D gene	CDR3 protein	CDR3 DNA
many	TRBJ2-7	TRBV25-1	TRBD2	CASSEVGLEGVSYEQYF	TGTGCCAGCAGTGAGGTGGGACTAGAAGGGGTCTCCTACGAGCAGTACTTC
NA	TRBJ2-5	TRBV27	NA	CASSLSEGQETQYF	TGTGCCAGCAGTTTATCGGAGGGGCAAGAGACCCAGTACTTC
NA	TRBJ2-7	TRBV6-5	NA	CASSRGTLDEQYF	TGTGCCAGCAGTCGAGGGACTTTAGACGAGCAGTACTTC
NA	TRBJ1-5	TRBV5-6	TRBD1	CASSKGQGLWNQPQHF	TGTGCCAGCAGCAAGGGACAGGGATTATGGAATCAGCCCCAGCATTTT
NA	TRBJ2-7	TRBV6-5	NA	CASSFAGHDEQYF	TGTGCCAGCAGTTTCGCAGGGCATGACGAGCAGTACTTC
NA	TRBJ1-4	TRBV4-2	NA	CASSPIYEGDEKLFF	TGTGCCAGCAGCCCGATCTACGAGGGAGATGAAAAACTGTTTTTT
NA	TRBJ2-1	TRBV7-3	NA	CASSSTEGTYNEQFF	TGTGCCAGCAGCTCGACCGAGGGGACTTACAATGAGCAGTTCTTC
NA	TRBJ2-7	TRBV30	TRBD1	CAWALRVGQGYSEQYF	TGTGCCTGGGCACTTAGGGTAGGACAGGGTTATAGCGAGCAGTACTTC
NA	TRBJ2-1	TRBV5-1	NA	CASSFVNEQFF	TGCGCCAGCAGCTTCGTTAATGAGCAGTTCTTC
NA	TRBJ1-1	TRBV5-3	NA	CARSHTGGPDTEAFF	TGTGCCAGAAGCCACACGGGGGGGCCGGACACTGAAGCTTTCTTT
few	TRBJ1-2	TRBV27	NA	CASSLTGQSYGYTF	TGTGCCAGCAGTCTTACTGGACAGAGCTATGGCTACACCTTC
NA	TRBJ2-4	TRBV19	NA	CASRFYPKNIQYF	TGTGCCAGCCGGTTTTATCCCAAAAACATTCAGTACTTC
NA	TRBJ2-3	TRBV29-1	NA	CSVTRADTQYF	TGCAGCGTTACGAGGGCAGATACGCAGTATTTT
NA	TRBJ1-1	TRBV7-9	NA	CASSLAVEAFF	TGTGCCAGCTCCCTGGCAGTTGAAGCTTTCTTT
NA	TRBJ2-5	TRBV13	NA	CASSPGGNQETQYF	TGTGCCAGCAGCCCAGGGGGGAATCAAGAGACCCAGTACTTC
NA	TRBJ2-7	TRBV5-4	TRBD1	CASSTGQGGDEQYF	TGTGCCAGCAGCACGGGACAGGGGGGAGACGAGCAGTACTTC
NA	TRBJ1-1	TRBV5-1	TRBD1	CASSSTGTPNTEAFF	TGCGCCAGCAGCTCGACAGGGACCCCGAACACTGAAGCTTTCTTT
NA	TRBJ1-1	TRBV27	NA	CASSLGRTAEAFF	TGTGCCAGCAGTTTAGGGCGTACTGCTGAAGCTTTCTTT
NA	TRBJ2-7	TRBV11-2	TRBD2	CASSLGLAGAYEQYF	TGTGCCAGCAGCTTAGGCCTAGCGGGGGCCTACGAGCAGTACTTC
NA	TRBJ2-3	TRBV4-2	TRBD2	CASSQSPSGIDTQYF	TGTGCCAGCAGCCAATCGCCTAGCGGGATAGATACGCAGTATTTT
NA	TRBJ1-1	TRBV9	NA	CASSTGNTEAFF	TGTGCCAGCAGTACAGGGAACACTGAAGCTTTCTTT
NA	TRBJ2-7	TRBV7-9	TRBD1	CASSGTGGYEQYF	TGTGCCAGTTCTGGGACAGGGGGCTACGAGCAGTACTTC
NA	TRBJ2-7	TRBV4-2	TRBD2	CASSQDLSGGPLYEQYF	TGTGCCAGCAGCCAAGATCTGAGCGGGGGGCCTTTATACGAGCAGTACTTC
NA	TRBJ1-1	TRBV5-8	NA	CASSLVEGLSYTEAFF	TGTGCCAGCAGCTTGGTGGAGGGTTTAAGTTACACTGAAGCTTTCTTT
once	TRBJ2-7	TRBV27	NA	CASGLVHEQYF	TGTGCCAGCGGTCTAGTCCACGAGCAGTACTTC
medium-sized	TRBJ2-3	TRBV9	NA	CASSPGGGGADTQYF	TGTGCCAGCAGCCCAGGGGGCGGGGGGGCAGATACGCAGTATTTT
NA	TRBJ2-3	TRBV14	TRBD1	CASSHPFGQGRSSDTQYF	TGTGCCAGCAGCCACCCCTTCGGACAGGGGAGGAGTTCAGATACGCAGTATTTT
NA	TRBJ2-7	TRBV19	NA	CASSPTTAYEQYF	TGTGCCAGTAGTCCCACCACAGCCTACGAGCAGTACTTC
NA	TRBJ1-6	TRBV5-8	NA	CASSIRSSYNSPLHF	TGTGCCAGCAGTATTAGAAGCTCCTATAATTCACCCCTCCACTTT
NA	TRBJ2-2	TRBV6-5	NA	CASRPQLFGAGELFF	NA
NA	TRBJ2-7	TRBV5-5	NA	CASSLAGQGYEQYF	TGTGCCAGCAGCTTGGCCGGTCAGGGCTACGAGCAGTACTTC
once	TRBJ2-7	TRBV21-1	NA	CASSKGRQGSYEQYF	TGTGCCAGCAGCAAAGGTAGACAGGGTTCCTACGAGCAGTACTTC
NA	TRBJ2-5	TRBV2	TRBD2	CASSEPPGLAGGRSYF	TGTGCCAGCAGTGAACCTCCGGGACTAGCGGGGGGGCGTTCTTACTTC
few	TRBJ2-5	TRBV7-8	TRBD2	CASSLRLAGGLETQYF	TGTGCCAGCAGCTTGCGACTAGCGGGGGGGCTAGAGACCCAGTACTTC
NA	TRBJ2-7	TRBV15	NA	CATAGATYEQYF	TGTGCCACCGCAGGGGCCACATACGAGCAGTACTTC
NA	TRBJ2-1	TRBV19	NA	CASSIVWQGLPFF	TGTGCCAGTAGTATAGTCTGGCAGGGGCTTCCGTTCTTC
NA	TRBJ2-3	TRBV30	TRBD1	CAWSPGTGGTDTQYF	TGTGCCTGGAGTCCGGGGACAGGGGGAACAGATACGCAGTATTTT
NA	TRBJ2-7	TRBV7-3	TRBD2	CASSVAGTSGYEQYF	TGTGCCAGCAGCGTAGCCGGGACTAGCGGCTACGAGCAGTACTTC
NA	TRBJ2-5	TRBV9	NA	CASSVEGGRQETQYF	TGTGCCAGCAGCGTAGAAGGCGGCCGCCAAGAGACCCAGTACTTC
NA	TRBJ1-5	TRBV5-5	NA	CASSVRDTNQPQHF	TGTGCCAGCAGCGTAAGGGACACCAATCAGCCCCAGCATTTT
medium-sized	TRBJ2-1	TRBV9	TRBD2	CASSVTSGGLDEQFF	TGTGCCAGCAGCGTAACTAGCGGGGGGTTGGATGAGCAGTTCTTC
NA	TRBJ2-2	TRBV4-1	TRBD2	CASSQDPPGAGGPSGELFF	TGCGCCAGCAGCCAAGATCCTCCAGGAGCGGGGGGGCCTAGCGGGGAGCTGTTTTTT
few	TRBJ2-2	TRBV14	NA	CASSQDPVGLTGELFF	TGTGCCAGCAGCCAAGATCCAGTGGGCCTCACCGGGGAGCTGTTTTTT
NA	TRBJ2-3	TRBV5-1	TRBD2	CASSGGRGGSTDTQYF	TGCGCCAGCAGTGGGGGTCGGGGGGGAAGCACAGATACGCAGTATTTT
NA	TRBJ2-7	TRBV7-9	NA	CASSLGLGSSYEQYF	TGTGCCAGCAGCTTAGGATTAGGGAGCTCCTACGAGCAGTACTTC
medium-sized	TRBJ1-6	TRBV2	TRBD1	CASSEDRVSSYNSPLHF	TGTGCCAGCAGCGAGGACAGGGTGAGCTCCTATAATTCACCCCTCCACTTT
few	TRBJ1-4	TRBV27	NA	CASKRGGDRGPFEKLFF	TGTGCCAGCAAAAGGGGGGGAGACCGGGGCCCCTTCGAAAAACTGTTTTTT
NA	TRBJ1-1	TRBV6-5	TRBD1	CASSAGQHTEAFF	TGTGCCAGCAGTGCGGGACAGCACACTGAAGCTTTCTTT
NA	TRBJ2-7	TRBV4-3	TRBD1	CASSQTGGSYEQYF	TGCGCCAGCAGCCAGACAGGGGGGTCCTACGAGCAGTACTTC
NA	TRBJ2-5	TRBV20-1	TRBD1	CSANTGDMYF	TGCAGTGCCAATACAGGGGATATGTACTTC
NA	TRBJ2-1	TRBV27	TRBD1	CASSQEDRGLNEQFF	TGTGCCAGCAGCCAAGAGGACAGGGGTCTCAATGAGCAGTTCTTC
NA	TRBJ2-1	TRBV28	NA	CASSLWGLQGDNEQFF	TGTGCCAGCAGTTTATGGGGACTACAGGGGGACAATGAGCAGTTCTTC
NA	TRBJ2-1	TRBV7-3	TRBD1	CASSSRDREGNEQFF	TGTGCCAGCAGCTCCCGGGACAGGGAGGGCAATGAGCAGTTCTTC
NA	TRBJ1-4	TRBV29-1	NA	CSVRGGLNEKLFF	TGCAGCGTTAGGGGGGGGTTGAATGAAAAACTGTTTTTT
NA	TRBJ2-2	TRBV9	NA	CASSVRLAHLETGELFF	TGTGCCAGCAGCGTAAGGCTAGCCCACTTGGAGACCGGGGAGCTGTTTTTT
NA	TRBJ1-2	TRBV7-9	TRBD1	CASSNRDRAIGYGYTF	TGTGCCAGCAGCAACCGGGACAGGGCGATTGGCTATGGCTACACCTTC
NA	TRBJ2-7	TRBV4-1	TRBD2	CASSQDPPTSGGLTYEQYF	TGCGCCAGCAGCCAAGATCCCCCCACTAGCGGGGGGCTCACCTACGAGCAGTACTTC
NA	TRBJ2-3	TRBV5-4	NA	CASSLGRNGGDTQYF	TGTGCCAGCAGCTTGGGACGGAACGGAGGAGATACGCAGTATTTT
NA	TRBJ2-1	TRBV19	TRBD2	CASTRGEGNEQFF	TGTGCCAGTACGCGGGGGGAGGGGAATGAGCAGTTCTTC